This T cell receptor (beta chain) was retrieved from a study of post-analysis software for immune sequencing data. Study as a whole: Included courses were relapsing-remitting and secondary progressive multiple sclerosis; progressive-relapsing multiple sclerosis was also included.

TCR beta libraries were prepared from cDNA with unique molecular identifiers. Some 500,000 cDNA molecules were obtained per 1 to 10 million input T cells. TCRdb independently ran MiXCR on the PCR reads; one entry per CDR3 protein. Here the sample spans about 570,000 distinct CDR3 sequences, under 40% being singletons. General observations from the study: For normalized Chao1 diversity, multiple sclerosis patients scored significantly lower than controls did. Analysis by F measure revealed that same-batch samples clustered strongly together.

There are a few counts of this clonotype. No antigen is known for it. The sequenced sample was blood. The TCR comes from a girl between 2 and 17 years old with multiple sclerosis.

CDR3 coding DNA: TGTGCCAGCAGTTCGGGTTCAACTAATGAAAAACTGTTTTTT. Translating it yields CASSSGSTNEKLFF. The chain carries TRBV27 and TRBJ1-4; D gene ambiguous. V was clipped by 4 bases and J by 0 bases, with 6 bases between them. This CDR3 region has 14 residues. Germline values: CDR1 MNHEY, CDR2 SMNVEV (reference sequence). Together with reference TRBV27 and TRBJ1-4, the CDR3 gives the full variable domain: EAQVTQNPRYLITVTGKKLTVTCSQNMNHEYMSWYRQDPGLGLRQIYYSMNVEVTDKGDVPEGYKVSRKEKRNFPLILESPSPNQTSLYFCASSSGSTNEKLFFGSGTQLSVL.